Sequencing of this TCR beta chain was carried out in a study of T cell changes during pregnancy in multiple sclerosis. Libraries were prepared by immunoSEQ multiplex PCR; TCRdb keeps only in-frame clonotypes and omits some of them. This table has 50,000 to 65,000 clones, roughly 90% appearing once. Here the sequenced sample was peripheral blood, taken after pregnancy. This TCR derives from a female donor with multiple sclerosis, enrolled in a pregnancy study.

The CDR3 region has the DNA TGTGCCAGCAGCCTGGACAGGGACCCTACCTACAATGAGCAGTTCTTC. This translates into CASSLDRDPTYNEQFF. The chain recombines TRBV5-4 with TRBJ2-1; 8 bases align to TRBD1. CDR3 length: 16 residues. Trimming removed 4 bases from V and 2 bases from J; junction bases left unmatched: 8. Germline lookup yields CDR1 SGHNT and CDR2 YYREEE (reference sequence).